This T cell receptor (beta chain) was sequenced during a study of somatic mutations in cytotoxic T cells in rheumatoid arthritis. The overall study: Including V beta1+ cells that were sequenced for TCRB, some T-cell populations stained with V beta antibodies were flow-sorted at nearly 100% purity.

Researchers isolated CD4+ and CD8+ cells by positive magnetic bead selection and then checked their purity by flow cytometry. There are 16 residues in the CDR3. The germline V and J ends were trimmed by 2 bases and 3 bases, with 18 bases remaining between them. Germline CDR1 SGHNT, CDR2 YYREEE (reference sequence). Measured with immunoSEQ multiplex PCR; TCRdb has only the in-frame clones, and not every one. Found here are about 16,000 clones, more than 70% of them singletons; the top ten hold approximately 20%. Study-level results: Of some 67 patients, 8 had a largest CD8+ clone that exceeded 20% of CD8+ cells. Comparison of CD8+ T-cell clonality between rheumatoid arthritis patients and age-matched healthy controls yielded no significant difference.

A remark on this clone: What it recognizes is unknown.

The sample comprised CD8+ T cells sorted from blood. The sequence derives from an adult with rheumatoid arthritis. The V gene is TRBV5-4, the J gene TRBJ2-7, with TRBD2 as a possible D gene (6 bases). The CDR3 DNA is TGTGCCAGCAGCTTAAGGTGGGACGGGGACTTCTACGAGCAGTACTTC. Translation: CASSLRWDGDFYEQYF.